One and the same sample provided the 17 T cell receptor beta chains below, sequenced in a study of shared clonotypes between healthy human individuals (TCRdb year 2020). The protocol used for the library was the immunoSEQ multiplex PCR assay. The clones in this table, taken by TCRdb from immuneACCESS, are in-frame only. Not every clone is retained; where verified, under half of the shortfall comes from an unresolved V gene, and the cause of the rest is unknown. The sample table holds 1.5 million to 2.5 million clones, of which about 94% were seen once. The ten largest clones capture 1.2% of the sample. CD8 naive samples were CD45RO-negative cells positively selected for CCR7, giving a CD45RA+CCR7+ population that excluded TemRA cells. The sample consisted of naive CD8+ T cells sorted from blood. According to the study, the label for this sample's cell subset or site signals: CD45RA+CCR7+. These receptors were taken from a man between 18 and 29 years old in good health.

As for this clone: Other DNA sequences in this sample translate to the same CDR3. The rearrangement joins TRBV9 to TRBJ2-1; 8 bases are shared with TRBD2. This CDR3 comprises 14 residues. Germline V lookup: CDR1 SGDLS, CDR2 YYNGEE. Trimming cost V 5 bases and J 3 bases; bases outside gene matches: 4. Here the CDR3 reads CASSRGGDYNEQFF. The CDR3 DNA is TGTGCCAGCAGTCGGGGGGGCGACTACAATGAGCAGTTCTTC.

The V gene is TRBV7-2, the J gene TRBJ2-7; D is uncertain. The germline gives CDR1 SGHTA, CDR2 FQGNSA. V lost 5 bases and J lost 3, with 14 bases in between. The CDR3 contains 14 residues. CDR3 sequence reads: CASSPVEELYEQYF. The CDR3 nucleotides are TGTGCCAGCAGCCCGGTTGAGGAACTCTACGAGCAGTACTTC.

For this clone: One end of the junction fails to match germline, which may point to a read error. The chain is built from TRBV7-6 and TRBJ2-7; TRBD1 is a possible D gene (6 bases). Germline V CDR1 and CDR2: SGHVS, FNYEAQ. The CDR3 has 13 residues. The CDR3 DNA reads as TGTGCCAGCAGTTTAGGACAGTACTACGAGCAGTACTTC. This gives the protein CASSLGQYYEQYF.

The J gene is TRBJ2-7, the V gene TRBV7-9; weak D call: TRBD2 (5 bases). Trimming took 4 bases from V and 6 from J, leaving 16 bases between them. The CDR3 runs to 14 residues. CDR1 and CDR2 (germline): SEHNR, FQNEAQ (reference sequence). Here the CDR3 reads CASSSEWEFGEQYF. In nucleotides, the CDR3 is TGTGCCAGCAGCTCCGAGTGGGAGTTTGGCGAGCAGTACTTC.

The count of this clone is one. This chain uses TRBV7-9 with TRBJ2-5; D perhaps matches TRBD1 (6 bases). The germline V gene has CDR1 SEHNR and CDR2 FQNEAQ (reference sequence). CDR3 length: 15 residues. The V and J ends lost 1 base and 4 bases respectively, with 13 bases between them. The chain's CDR3 is CASSLGTGMSETQYF. The CDR3 DNA follows: TGTGCCAGCAGCTTAGGTACAGGGATGTCAGAGACCCAGTACTTC.

The V and J genes are TRBV4-1 and TRBJ2-2; perhaps TRBD2 as D (6 bases). Germline lookup yields CDR1 MGHRA and CDR2 YSYEKL. Trimming pared 4 bases from V and 1 base from J, leaving 19 bases between. The CDR3 is 18 residues long. In nucleotides, the CDR3 is TGCGCCAGCAGCCCAAGGGAAGGAGGGGAAGAGAACACCGGGGAGCTGTTTTTT. It yields the protein CASSPREGGEENTGELFF.

V and J are TRBV28 and TRBJ2-7, with 13 bases that match TRBD2. CDR1 and CDR2 (germline): MDHEN, SYDVKM. V trimming: 3 bases; J trimming: 2 bases; junction bases outside the gene matches: 4. This CDR3 has 16 residues. The CDR3 DNA reads TGTGCCAGCAGTTTCCTAGGGACTAGCGGGACCTACGAGCAGTACTTC. Translated, it gives CASSFLGTSGTYEQYF.

V gene TRBV6-5 combines with J gene TRBJ1-2; 7 nucleotides match TRBD1. CDR1 is MNHEY, CDR2 SVGAGI, per germline. The junction had 8 bases not matched to a gene; V was cut back by 6 bases and J by 4 bases. CDR3 length: 14 amino acids. CDR3 DNA sequence: TGTGCCAGCAGACCCACAGGGGAGGGCTATGGCTACACCTTC. This codes for CASRPTGEGYGYTF.

The chain uses TRBV7-9 and TRBJ1-2; D is unclear. The length of the CDR3 is 11 residues. Trimming cost V 1 base and J 8 bases, with 5 bases left between them. Germline V gene data show CDR1 as SEHNR and CDR2 as FQNEAQ (reference sequence). The DNA for the CDR3 is TGTGCCAGCAGCTTAGTCGACGGCTACACCTTC. Translating gives CASSLVDGYTF.

Turning to this clone: Other DNA sequences in this specimen translate into the identical CDR3. The genes are TRBV7-8 and TRBJ2-7; D call uncertain. This CDR3 spans 12 amino acids. The ends were cut back, 3 bases at V and 5 bases at J, with 8 bases in the middle. CDR1 and CDR2 from the germline V gene are SGHVS and FQNEAQ. The CDR3 coding sequence is TGTGCCAGCAGCTTTGATCGAGACGAGCAGTACTTC. The encoded protein is CASSFDRDEQYF.

The V call is TRBV6-6, the J call TRBJ2-5; the D gene could be TRBD1 or TRBD2 (6 bases each). The CDR3 is 13 residues long. Per the germline V gene, CDR1 is MNHNY and CDR2 is SVGAGI (reference sequence). Deletions cut 6 bases from V and 5 bases from J, with 13 bases between. CDR3 nucleotide sequence: TGTGCCAGCAGGCCAGGGGAGGATGAGACCCAGTACTTC. Its protein is CASRPGEDETQYF.

The chain joins TRBV9 to TRBJ2-2, with a weak D call TRBD2 (5 bases). The CDR3 spans 14 residues. Germline loops: CDR1 SGDLS, CDR2 YYNGEE. Trimming left V 3 bases short and J 9 bases short, with 15 bases between. CDR3 nucleotide sequence: TGTGCCAGCAGCGCTCAACTAGGATCGCGGGAGCTGTTTTTT. It yields the protein CASSAQLGSRELFF.

The chain uses TRBV18 and TRBJ2-3; TRBD2 is a possible D gene (5 bases). The CDR3 is made up of 17 amino acids. Germline CDR1 KGHSH, CDR2 LQKENI. V lost 4 bases to trimming and J lost 0 bases, with 17 bases between them. CDR3 amino acids: CASSLGRRVTSTDTQYF. The CDR3 bases are TGTGCCAGCTCACTGGGCCGGCGGGTCACTAGCACAGATACGCAGTATTTT.

The rearrangement uses TRBV5-4 and TRBJ2-3, with 9 bases aligning to TRBD2. The V gene's germline CDR1 is SGHNT and CDR2 YYREEE (reference sequence). The CDR3 spans 17 residues. V was pared by 0 bases and J by 2 bases, with 7 bases of the junction left unmatched. The CDR3: CASSLEGSGGITDTQYF. The CDR3 DNA follows: TGTGCCAGCAGCTTGGAAGGTAGCGGGGGCATCACAGATACGCAGTATTTT. Filled out from reference TRBV5-4 and TRBJ2-3, the complete variable domain reads ETGVTQSPTHLIKTRGQQVTLRCSSQSGHNTVSWYQQALGQGPQFIFQYYREEENGRGNFPPRFSGLQFPNYSSELNVNALELDDSALYLCASSLEGSGGITDTQYFGPGTRLTVL.

This clone was counted once. V is TRBV2 and J is TRBJ2-2; unclear D gene. CDR1 and CDR2 from the germline V gene are SNHLY and FYNNEI. Trimming shortened V by 4 bases and J by 2 bases, and 14 bases separated the two germline ends. The CDR3 consists of 16 residues. CDR3 residues: CASSVSGERNTGELFF. DNA for the CDR3: TGTGCCAGCAGTGTCTCAGGAGAGCGAAACACCGGGGAGCTGTTTTTT.

The V call is TRBV5-8, the J call TRBJ2-7, with 7 bases matching TRBD1. Trimming at V came to 3 bases and at J to 6 bases, leaving 21 bases not matched to a gene. The germline V gene has CDR1 SGHTS and CDR2 YDEGEE. The CDR3 length is 18 residues. The CDR3 DNA sequence: TGTGCCAGCAGCTCCTCAGAATTGACAGGGAAAGCCTGGGGCGAGCAGTACTTC. It specifies CASSSSELTGKAWGEQYF.

This clone has only one observation. The chain couples TRBV9 to TRBJ2-1, with D perhaps TRBD1 or TRBD2 (5 bases each). Germline V lookup: CDR1 SGDLS, CDR2 YYNGEE. Trimming took off 0 bases at V and 4 bases at J, with 11 bases between the two ends. The CDR3 contains 15 residues. CDR3 nucleotide sequence: TGTGCCAGCAGCGTAGGGTCGTGGGGGTACAATGAGCAGTTCTTC. Residues: CASSVGSWGYNEQFF.